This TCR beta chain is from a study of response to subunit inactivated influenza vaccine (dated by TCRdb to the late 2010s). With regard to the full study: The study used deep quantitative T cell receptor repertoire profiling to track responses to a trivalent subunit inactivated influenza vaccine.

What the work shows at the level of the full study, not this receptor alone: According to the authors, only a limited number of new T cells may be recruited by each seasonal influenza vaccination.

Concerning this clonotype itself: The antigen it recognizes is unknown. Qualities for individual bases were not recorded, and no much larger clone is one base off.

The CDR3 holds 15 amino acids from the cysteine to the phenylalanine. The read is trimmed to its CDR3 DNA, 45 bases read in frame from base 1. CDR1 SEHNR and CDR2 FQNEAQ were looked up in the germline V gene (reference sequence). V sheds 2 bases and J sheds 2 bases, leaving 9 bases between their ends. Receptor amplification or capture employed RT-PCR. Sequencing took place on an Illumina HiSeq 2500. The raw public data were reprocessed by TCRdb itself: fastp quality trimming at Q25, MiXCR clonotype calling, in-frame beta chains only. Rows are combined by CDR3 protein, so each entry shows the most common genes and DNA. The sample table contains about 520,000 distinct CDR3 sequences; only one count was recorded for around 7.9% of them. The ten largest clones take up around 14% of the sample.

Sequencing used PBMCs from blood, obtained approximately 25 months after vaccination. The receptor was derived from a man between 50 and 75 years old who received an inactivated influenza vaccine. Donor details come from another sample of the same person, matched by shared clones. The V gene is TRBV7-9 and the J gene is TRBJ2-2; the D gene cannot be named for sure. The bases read TGTGCCAGCAGCTTACTAGGGCCTAACACCGGGGAGCTGTTTTTT. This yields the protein CASSLLGPNTGELFF.